These T cell receptor beta chains were read from a single sample in a study of T cells after yellow fever vaccination. TCRdb re-called the 5' RACE reads with MiXCR, one entry per CDR3 protein. The profile shows over 70,000 distinct CDR3 sequences, roughly 7.7% of them singletons. Sample: CD8+ T cells sorted from PBMCs, taken on the day of the yellow fever booster vaccination. Every receptor here comes from a man aged 25 to 45 who received the YFV17D yellow fever vaccine. Each CDR3 is given with its conserved first and last residue. A D gene is named only where the DNA matches it firmly. Clone size is not always given. Where it is, it says once, few, many or a class for expanded clones.

j_call: TRBJ2-7
clone_size: few
v_call: TRBV12-3/TRBV12-4
d_call: -
cdr3_length: 14
cdr3_aa: CASSLSGPNYEQYF
cdr3_nt: TGTGCCAGCAGTTTAAGCGGGCCCAACTACGAGCAGTACTTC

j_call: TRBJ2-7
clone_size: few
v_call: TRBV9
d_call: TRBD2
cdr3_length: 16
cdr3_aa: CASSVGLAGASYEQYF
cdr3_nt: TGTGCCAGCAGCGTGGGACTAGCGGGTGCATCCTACGAGCAGTACTTC

j_call: TRBJ1-2
clone_size: -
v_call: TRBV3-1
d_call: TRBD1
cdr3_length: 14
cdr3_aa: CASSPDRDGYGYTF
cdr3_nt: TGTGCCAGCAGCCCGGACAGGGACGGCTATGGCTACACCTTC

j_call: TRBJ2-1
clone_size: many
v_call: TRBV12-3/TRBV12-4
d_call: TRBD1
cdr3_length: 16
cdr3_aa: CASEPLPGQPYNEQFF
cdr3_nt: TGTGCCAGCGAACCCCTTCCGGGACAGCCGTACAATGAGCAGTTCTTC

j_call: TRBJ2-3
clone_size: many
v_call: TRBV7-9
d_call: -
cdr3_length: 14
cdr3_aa: CASSFEVPTDTQYF
cdr3_nt: TGTGCCAGCAGCTTTGAGGTCCCCACAGATACGCAGTATTTT

j_call: TRBJ2-7
clone_size: -
v_call: TRBV15
d_call: -
cdr3_length: 16
cdr3_aa: CATSRTDAGNPYEQYF
cdr3_nt: TGTGCCACCAGCAGAACCGACGCAGGAAACCCCTACGAGCAGTACTTC

j_call: TRBJ2-3
clone_size: many
v_call: TRBV5-1
d_call: -
cdr3_length: 14
cdr3_aa: CASSLTSSTDTQYF
cdr3_nt: TGCGCCAGCAGCTTGACTAGCAGCACAGATACGCAGTATTTT

j_call: TRBJ2-7
clone_size: many
v_call: TRBV10-2
d_call: TRBD2
cdr3_length: 17
cdr3_aa: CASMELAGTPFGNEQYF
cdr3_nt: TGCGCCAGCATGGAGCTAGCGGGTACACCCTTCGGGAACGAGCAGTACTTC

j_call: TRBJ2-3
clone_size: -
v_call: TRBV12-3/TRBV12-4
d_call: TRBD1
cdr3_length: 17
cdr3_aa: CASSFPAGTGITDTQYF
cdr3_nt: TGTGCCAGCAGTTTTCCCGCCGGGACAGGAATAACAGATACGCAGTATTTT

j_call: TRBJ2-7
clone_size: -
v_call: TRBV6-1
d_call: TRBD1
cdr3_length: 13
cdr3_aa: CPSRTGTGGEQYF
cdr3_nt: TGTCCCAGCAGGACAGGGACAGGGGGCGAGCAGTACTTC

j_call: TRBJ2-1
clone_size: few
v_call: TRBV7-9
d_call: -
cdr3_length: 8
cdr3_aa: CASNAQFF
cdr3_nt: TGTGCCAGTAATGCGCAATTCTTC

j_call: TRBJ2-1
clone_size: -
v_call: TRBV14
d_call: TRBD1
cdr3_length: 17
cdr3_aa: CASSPDPGQGSHNEQFF
cdr3_nt: TGTGCCAGCAGCCCCGACCCGGGACAGGGGTCCCACAATGAGCAGTTCTTC